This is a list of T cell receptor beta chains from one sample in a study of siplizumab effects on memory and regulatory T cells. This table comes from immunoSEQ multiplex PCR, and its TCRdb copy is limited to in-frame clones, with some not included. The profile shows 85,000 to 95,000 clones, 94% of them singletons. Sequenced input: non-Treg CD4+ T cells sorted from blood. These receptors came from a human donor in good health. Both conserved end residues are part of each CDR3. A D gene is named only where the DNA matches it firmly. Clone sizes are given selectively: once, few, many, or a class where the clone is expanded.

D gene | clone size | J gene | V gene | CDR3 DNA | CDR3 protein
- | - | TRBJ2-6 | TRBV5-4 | TGTGCCAGCAGCTTGGGCGGGTTGGGGGCCAACGTCCTGACTTTC | CASSLGGLGANVLTF
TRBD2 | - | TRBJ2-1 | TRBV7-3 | TGTGCCAGCAGCTTAACAGGGACTAGCGGGAGAGAGCAGTTCTTC | CASSLTGTSGREQFF
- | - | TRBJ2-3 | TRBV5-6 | TGTGCCAGCAGCTTGGTAGGTAGGACAGATACGCAGTATTTT | CASSLVGRTDTQYF
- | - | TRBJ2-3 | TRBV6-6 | TGTGCCAGCAGGGACAGCACAGATACGCAGTATTTT | CASRDSTDTQYF
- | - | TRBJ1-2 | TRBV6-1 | TGTGCCAGCAGAGGGGTCTCCACCAATAACTATGGCTACACCTTC | CASRGVSTNNYGYTF
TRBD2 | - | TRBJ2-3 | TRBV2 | TGTGCCAGCAGTGAAGCGGGGAGCGGGAGTGATACGCAGTATTTT | CASSEAGSGSDTQYF
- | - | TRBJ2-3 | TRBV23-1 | TGCGCCAGCAGTCATCTAGGCTCTTGGGGCACAGATACGCAGTATTTT | CASSHLGSWGTDTQYF
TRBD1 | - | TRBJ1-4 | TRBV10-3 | TGTGCCACCTCCGGGACAGGGTACGAAAAACTGTTTTTT | CATSGTGYEKLFF
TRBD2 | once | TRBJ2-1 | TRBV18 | TGTGCCAGCTCCGTAGCGGGACTTTCCTACAATGAGCAGTTCTTC | CASSVAGLSYNEQFF
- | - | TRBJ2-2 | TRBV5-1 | TGCGCCAGCAGCTTGGACCGCGGCACCGGGGAGCTGTTTTTT | CASSLDRGTGELFF
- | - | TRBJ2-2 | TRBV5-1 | TGCGCCAGCAGCTTGCCGGGGGTGAACACCGGGGAGCTGTTTTTT | CASSLPGVNTGELFF
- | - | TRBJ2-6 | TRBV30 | TGTGCCTGGAACCGAATCCCCGGGGCCAACGTCCTGACTTTC | CAWNRIPGANVLTF
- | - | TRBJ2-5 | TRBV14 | TGTGCCAGCAGCCATGCAGAGACCCAGTACTTC | CASSHAETQYF
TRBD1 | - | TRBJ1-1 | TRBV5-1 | TGCGCCAGCAGCTTCCAGGGGGGGAACACTGAAGCTTTCTTT | CASSFQGGNTEAFF
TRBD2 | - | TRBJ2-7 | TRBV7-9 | TGTGCCAGCAGCCGATCGGGACTAGCGGGGGGCGAGCAGTACTTC | CASSRSGLAGGEQYF
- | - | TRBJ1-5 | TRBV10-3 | TGTGCCATCAGTGAGAAGGCCGTATTCAATCAGCCCCAGCATTTT | CAISEKAVFNQPQHF
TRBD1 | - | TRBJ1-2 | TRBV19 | TGTGCCAGTAGTTTCCTCGCCGGGACAGGCCCTAACTATGGCTACACCTTC | CASSFLAGTGPNYGYTF
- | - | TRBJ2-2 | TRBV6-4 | TGTGCCAGCAGTGACGAGCCGGGCACCGGGGAGCTGTTTTTT | CASSDEPGTGELFF
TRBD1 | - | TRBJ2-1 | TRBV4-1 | TGCGCCAGCAGCCGACAAGGGGGCGAAGGATCCTACAATGAGCAGTTCTTC | CASSRQGGEGSYNEQFF